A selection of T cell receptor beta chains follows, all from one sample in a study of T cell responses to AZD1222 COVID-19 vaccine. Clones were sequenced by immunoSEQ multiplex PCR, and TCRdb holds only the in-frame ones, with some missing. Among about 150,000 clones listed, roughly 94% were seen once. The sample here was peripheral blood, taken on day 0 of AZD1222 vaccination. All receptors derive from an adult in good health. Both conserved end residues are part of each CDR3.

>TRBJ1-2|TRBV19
CASFSFNYGYTF
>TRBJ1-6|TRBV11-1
CASSRLYGSPLHF
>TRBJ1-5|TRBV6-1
CASSESRGRQPQHF
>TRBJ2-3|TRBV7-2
CASSLIAVETDTQYF
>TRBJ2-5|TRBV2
CASSVTVQETQYF
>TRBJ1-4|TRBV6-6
CASIQGSYEKLFF
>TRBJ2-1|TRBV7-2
CASSFITRTRSLDEQFF
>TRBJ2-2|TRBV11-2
CASSSLTGELFF
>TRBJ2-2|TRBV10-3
CATRDRILDTGELFF
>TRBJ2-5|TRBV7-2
CAIGEGHQETQYF
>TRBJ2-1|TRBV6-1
CASSEAEENNEQFF
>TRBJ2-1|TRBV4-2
CASSQDPSPGDEQFF
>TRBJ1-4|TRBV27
CASSPRRMEKLFF
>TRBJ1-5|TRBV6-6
CASSSQTAINQPQHF
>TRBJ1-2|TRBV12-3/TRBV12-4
CASSRDLDYGYTF
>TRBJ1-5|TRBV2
CASSDSFNQPQHF
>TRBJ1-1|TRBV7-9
CASSILGQGISAAFF
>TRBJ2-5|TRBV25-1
CASSGGVGIRGQETQYF
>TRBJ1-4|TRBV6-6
CASSSTGQPNEKLFF
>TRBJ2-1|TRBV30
CAWSGGSLADEQFF
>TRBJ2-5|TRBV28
CASSLRTRGPQYF
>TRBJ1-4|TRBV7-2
CASSLGRGEKLFF
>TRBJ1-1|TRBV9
CASREWDRANTEAFF
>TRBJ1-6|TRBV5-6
CASSAAGWYDNSPLHF
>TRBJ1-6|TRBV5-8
CASSQRDSSKPLHF
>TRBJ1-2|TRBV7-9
CASSLYGGYGYTF
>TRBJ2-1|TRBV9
CASSVAPGNEQFF
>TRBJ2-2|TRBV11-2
CASSTGTWGTGELFF
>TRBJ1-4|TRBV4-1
CASSQNSGSTNEKLFF
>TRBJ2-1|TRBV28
CASRNSGGAYNEQFF
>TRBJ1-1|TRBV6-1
CASSESWGNTEAFF
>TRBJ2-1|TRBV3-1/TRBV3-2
CASSLRTSGGANEQFF
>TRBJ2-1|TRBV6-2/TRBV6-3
CASSYSEVREQFF
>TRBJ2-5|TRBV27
CASSLIGGGRRETQYF
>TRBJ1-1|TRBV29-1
CSVQNTPMNTEAFF
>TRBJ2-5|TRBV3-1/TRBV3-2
CASSQDGVGVKETQYF
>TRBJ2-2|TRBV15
CATAPGQGTGELFF
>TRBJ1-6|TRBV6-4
CASREQSSYNSPLHF
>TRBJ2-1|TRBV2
CASRRLPEQFF
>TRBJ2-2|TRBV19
CASTPRGPRAGELFF
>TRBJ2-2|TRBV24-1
CATSVGATGELFF
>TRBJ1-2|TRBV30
CAWTYRRGTVSYGYTF
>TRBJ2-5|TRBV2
CASSATSGGLGTQYF
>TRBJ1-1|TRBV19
CASQSVMNTEAFF
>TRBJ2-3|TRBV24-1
CATSDPTGVDTQYF
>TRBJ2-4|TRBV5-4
CASSLRGSLLGGRMSF